Sequencing of this T cell receptor beta chain was carried out in a study of human T cells and chemical hapten exposure. In the study overall: Application of 0.01% DPC to the upper back was done by patch test, with a reading at 6 days.

Overall study results and limits: The study found that PT1 expanded TCR counts correlated positively with patch test score.

The CDR3 is made up of 14 amino acids. CDR1 and CDR2 from the germline V gene are MNHEY and SVGAGI. V was pared by 2 bases and J by 4 bases, with 11 bases between. Noted time point: pre-sensitization, week 0. Treatment denoted: therapeutic diphenylcyclopropenone sensitization with weekly scalp DPC. This clonotype was observed many times. Its antigen is unidentified. Each CDR3 protein gets one entry after TCRdb re-called the RACE reads with MiXCR. The sample holds roughly 40,000 distinct CDR3 sequences, roughly 12% seen once. The TCR comes from a woman younger than 45 with alopecia areata. Some clones in this sample may be carry-over from other donors' samples. V gene TRBV6-5 combines with J gene TRBJ1-2, with no clear D. The source material was whole blood, sampled in connection with sensitization to the hapten diphenylcyclopropenone (DPC). CDR3 loop: CASSYDRKTYGYTF. CDR3 nucleotide sequence: TGTGCCAGCAGTTACGATCGGAAGACCTATGGCTACACCTTC.